This entry features one T cell receptor beta chain sequence. This CDR3 has 15 amino acids. Germline-derived CDR1 and CDR2 are LGHDT and YNNKEL (reference sequence). Trimming took off 4 bases at V and 4 bases at J, with 14 bases between the two ends. TCRdb's copy holds only in-frame clones and misses some; the assay was immunoSEQ multiplex PCR. The sample includes approximately 260,000 clones, roughly 80% seen only once; the top ten take roughly 10%. The data originate from a study of blood T cell repertoires in COVID-19. Turning to the study itself: Spain, Italy and the United States supplied samples that represented acute and convalescent COVID-19.

V is TRBV3-1 (or the pseudogene TRBV3-2) and J is TRBJ2-1; D might be TRBD1 (6 bases). The source material was peripheral blood. This receptor was taken from a woman of 80 years or more with acute or convalescent COVID-19. The CDR3 protein is CASSRGQGIYNEQFF. The CDR3 DNA sequence: TGTGCCAGCAGCCGGGGGCAGGGGATTTACAATGAGCAGTTCTTC.